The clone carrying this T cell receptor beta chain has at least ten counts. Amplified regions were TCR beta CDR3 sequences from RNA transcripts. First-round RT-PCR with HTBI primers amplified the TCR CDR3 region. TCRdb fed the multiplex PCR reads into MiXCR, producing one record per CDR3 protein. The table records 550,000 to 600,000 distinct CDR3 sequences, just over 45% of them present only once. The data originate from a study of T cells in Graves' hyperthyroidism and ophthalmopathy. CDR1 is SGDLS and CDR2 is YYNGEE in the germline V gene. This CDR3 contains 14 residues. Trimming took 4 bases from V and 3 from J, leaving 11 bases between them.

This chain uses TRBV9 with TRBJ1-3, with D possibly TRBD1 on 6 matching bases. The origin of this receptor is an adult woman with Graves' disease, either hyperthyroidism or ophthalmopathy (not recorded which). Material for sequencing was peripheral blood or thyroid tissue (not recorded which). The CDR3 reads CASSSRTVGNTIYF. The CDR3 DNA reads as TGTGCCAGCAGCTCCCGGACAGTTGGAAACACCATATATTTT.